The 27 T cell receptor beta chains given below trace back to one sample, sequenced in a study of molecular identifiers for immune sequencing clone quantification. TCRdb reprocessed the PCR reads via MiXCR and lists one record per CDR3 protein. The sample comprises nearly 650,000 distinct CDR3 sequences, about 25% of which are singletons, and about 0.84% rests with the top ten. Sample: naive CD8+ T cells from blood, with Jurkat cell RNA spiked in. Subset noted: FACS-sorted CD8+CD4-CCR7+CD45RA+ naive T cells. These receptors were obtained from a human donor in good health. Some libraries in this study had Jurkat cell RNA spiked in.

A note on this clonotype: Just one base apart from a much larger clone, this may be a read error. The conserved closing phenylalanine or tryptophan is absent in this CDR3, likely reflecting a read error. The gene calls are TRBV6-5 and TRBJ2-1; 9 bases are shared with TRBD2. This CDR3 comprises 16 residues. V was pared by 0 bases and J by 6 bases, with 6 bases of the junction left unmatched. Germline V lookup: CDR1 MNHEY, CDR2 SVGAGI. CDR3 protein: CASSYSVAGEVNEQFL. The CDR3 region has the DNA TGTGCCAGCAGTTACTCGGTAGCGGGAGAGGTCAATGAGCAGTTCCTC.

This clonotype was detected ten times or more. This chain links TRBV7-9 with TRBJ1-1; the D is unclear. The CDR3 loop spans 13 amino acids. The germline gives CDR1 SEHNR, CDR2 FQNEAQ (reference sequence). V lost 4 bases, J lost 1 base, and 7 bases lay in between. As DNA, the CDR3 is TGTGCCAGCAGCTCCCCTCCGAACACTGAAGCTTTCTTT. Amino acid sequence: CASSSPPNTEAFF.

Concerning this clonotype itself: This may come from a read error, since a much larger clone is one base off. This rearrangement joins TRBV12-5 to TRBJ1-4; TRBD1 is a possible D gene (6 bases). Germline CDR1 LGHNT, CDR2 FRNRAP. V lost 6 bases and J lost 5, with 16 bases in between. The CDR3 extends over 15 amino acids. This chain's CDR3 is CASGAIQGGNEKLFF. The CDR3 DNA reads TGTGCTAGTGGCGCTATACAGGGAGGGAATGAAAAACTGTTTTTT.

A word on this clonotype: A far more abundant clone sits one base away, making this likely a read error. V and J are TRBV28 and TRBJ2-7; no definite D call. The CDR3 covers 13 residues. The germline CDR1 and CDR2 sequences are MDHEN and SYDVKM. The CDR3 protein is CTSSLYSSYEQYF. In DNA form, the CDR3 reads TGTACCAGCAGTTTGTATTCGTCCTACGAGCAGTACTTC.

The chain combines TRBV5-5 with TRBJ2-7; the D is unclear. Germline loops: CDR1 SGHKS, CDR2 YYEKEE (reference sequence). Trimming cost V 4 bases and J 1 base, with 18 bases left between them. The CDR3 totals 16 residues. DNA for the CDR3: TGTGCCAGCAGCCCCTCCCAGGTGGGTGAGTCCTACGAGCAGTACTTC. Translating it yields CASSPSQVGESYEQYF.

In this sample, this clonotype turned up a few times. The rearrangement uses TRBV13 and TRBJ1-1; D is uncertain. There are 17 residues in the CDR3. Trimming cost V 5 bases and J 6 bases, with 25 bases left between them. The germline V gene has CDR1 PRHDT and CDR2 FYEKMQ (reference sequence). CDR3 in amino acids: CASSPQGGSHLAAEAFF. CDR3 sequence (DNA): TGTGCCAGCAGCCCTCAAGGTGGGAGCCACCTTGCGGCTGAAGCTTTCTTT.

This clonotype came up many times. CDR3 in amino acids: CASSLGTGILEVLPHYEQYF. The CDR3 coding sequence is TGTGCCAGCAGTTTAGGGACAGGGATCCTTGAAGTCCTACCTCACTACGAGCAGTACTTC. V gene TRBV28 combines with J gene TRBJ2-7; 9 positions agree with TRBD1. Germline CDR1 and CDR2: MDHEN and SYDVKM. The ends lost 2 bases at V and 3 bases at J; junction bases unmatched: 20. The CDR3 consists of 20 residues.

V is TRBV19 and J is TRBJ1-1; D possibly corresponds to TRBD1 (5 bases). Germline CDR1 LNHDA, CDR2 SQIVND (reference sequence). The CDR3 covers 12 residues. Trimming took off 7 bases at V and 6 bases at J, with 12 bases between the two ends. The CDR3 here is CASNRGRPEAFF. The DNA for the CDR3 is TGTGCCAGTAATCGGGGACGTCCTGAAGCTTTCTTT.

This clonotype has a count of ten or more. The rearrangement joins TRBV7-2 to TRBJ2-3, with 11 nucleotides matching TRBD2. After removal of 5 bases from V and 4 bases from J, the junction contained 8 bases not matched to a gene. This CDR3 has 16 residues. Germline loops: CDR1 SGHTA, CDR2 FQGNSA. The CDR3 loop reads CASSPPISGRADTQYF. The CDR3, as DNA: TGTGCCAGCAGCCCACCGATTAGCGGGAGGGCAGATACGCAGTATTTT.

This chain joins TRBV4-3 and TRBJ2-1; TRBD2 aligns across 14 bases. Germline loops: CDR1 LGHNA, CDR2 YSLEER. V trimming: 1 base; J trimming: 4 bases; junction bases outside the gene matches: 12. The CDR3 has 20 amino acids. The CDR3 sequence is CASSQASVGLAGARYNEQFF. The CDR3 DNA reads as TGCGCCAGCAGCCAAGCGAGCGTGGGACTAGCGGGAGCAAGGTACAATGAGCAGTTCTTC.

This clonotype has just a few counts. The chain employs TRBV19 and TRBJ2-2, with 9 bases lining up with TRBD1. Germline V gene data show CDR1 as LNHDA and CDR2 as SQIVND (reference sequence). J gave up 3 bases and V 5 bases, and 4 bases lay outside the gene matches. CDR3 size: 15 residues. Here the CDR3 DNA reads TGTGCCAGTAGTGCGAGACAGGGGGACACCGGGGAGCTGTTTTTT. Protein sequence: CASSARQGDTGELFF.

The sample holds many counts of this clonotype. The V gene is TRBV20-1, the J gene TRBJ1-5; tentative D call: TRBD1 (6 bases). Trimming pared 5 bases from V and 0 bases from J, leaving 11 bases between. This CDR3 is built from 14 residues. Looked up from germline, CDR1 is DFQATT and CDR2 is SNEGSKA (reference sequence). The CDR3 is CSAVDRYSNQPQHF. The CDR3 region has the DNA TGCAGTGCTGTGGACAGATATAGCAATCAGCCCCAGCATTTT.

This chain joins TRBV20-1 and TRBJ2-7, with 8 bases fitting TRBD2. V was clipped by 0 bases and J by 1 base; unmatched bases: 5. Germline loops: CDR1 DFQATT, CDR2 SNEGSKA (reference sequence). This CDR3 spans 15 amino acids. The CDR3 bases are TGCAGTGCTAGAGATCAATCTAGCGGGTCCTACGAGCAGTACTTC. Amino acid sequence: CSARDQSSGSYEQYF.

This clonotype was counted many times. V is TRBV20-1 and J is TRBJ1-5; D unclear. This CDR3 is 14 amino acids long. The V end was cut by 1 base, the J end by 0 bases, with 7 bases between. Germline V gene data show CDR1 as DFQATT and CDR2 as SNEGSKA (reference sequence). CDR3 nucleotides: TGCAGTGCTAGAGGTTGGATTAGCAATCAGCCCCAGCATTTT. It yields the protein CSARGWISNQPQHF.

The V call is TRBV6-1, the J call TRBJ1-4, with D unclear. Germline-derived CDR1 and CDR2 are MNHNS and SASEGT. Deletions cut 7 bases from V and 5 bases from J, with 17 bases between. This CDR3 region has 15 residues. The CDR3, as DNA: TGTGCCAGCAACCAACTCCAGGTCAGCAATGAAAAACTGTTTTTT. Its protein product is CASNQLQVSNEKLFF.

This clonotype has a handful of counts. Here the CDR3 reads CSVESAGNYGYTF. In nucleotides, the CDR3 is TGCAGCGTTGAATCTGCAGGGAACTATGGCTACACCTTC. The chain joins TRBV29-1 to TRBJ1-2, with D perhaps matching TRBD1 (5 bases). V lost 2 bases to trimming and J lost 2 bases, with 9 bases between them. This CDR3 has 13 residues. Germline CDR1 SQVTM, CDR2 ANQGSEA. Full variable domain (missing parts from reference TRBV29-1 and TRBJ1-2): SAVISQKPSRDICQRGTSLTIQCQVDSQVTMMFWYRQQPGQSLTLIATANQGSEATYESGFVIDKFPISRPNLTFSTLTVSNMSPEDSSIYLCSVESAGNYGYTFGSGTRLTVV.

The J gene is TRBJ2-5, the V gene TRBV9, with 9 bases fitting TRBD2. The germline CDR1 and CDR2 sequences are SGDLS and YYNGEE. V gave up 4 bases and J gave up 5 bases; unmatched junction bases: 12. CDR3 length: 16 amino acids. CDR3 DNA: TGTGCCAGCAGCATGGGACTAGCCGGGGGTGGGGAGACCCAGTACTTC. It is translated as CASSMGLAGGGETQYF.

This clonotype was recorded at least ten times. The rearrangement links TRBV11-3 to TRBJ2-7; no definite D call. The CDR3 sequence is 13 residues long. V was trimmed by 1 base and J by 6 bases, leaving 10 bases between them. Germline V gives CDR1 SGHNT, CDR2 YENEEA. The DNA of the CDR3 is TGTGCCAGCAGCTTAGGGGCCGCCGGCGAGCAGTACTTC. As protein: CASSLGAAGEQYF.

This clonotype was recorded at least ten times. The chain combines TRBV7-2 with TRBJ1-1, with D uncertain. Germline CDR1 is SGHTA and CDR2 is FQGNSA. V lost 3 bases to trimming and J lost 0 bases, with 14 bases between them. This CDR3 spans 16 amino acids. CDR3 sequence reads: CASSLGFTAVNTEAFF. The CDR3 nucleotides are TGTGCCAGCAGCTTGGGGTTCACGGCCGTGAACACTGAAGCTTTCTTT.

This chain uses TRBV7-9 with TRBJ2-1; D may match TRBD1 or TRBD2 (5 bases each). The CDR3 is 14 residues long. Trimming took off 6 bases at V and 3 bases at J, with 12 bases between the two ends. CDR1 and CDR2 (germline): SEHNR, FQNEAQ (reference sequence). The CDR3 here is CASRLGENYNEQFF. In nucleotides, the CDR3 is TGTGCCAGCAGGCTGGGGGAAAACTACAATGAGCAGTTCTTC.

Details on this clonotype: A much more abundant neighbour one base away suggests this may be a read error. The rearrangement links TRBV7-9 to TRBJ2-3, with 8 positions matching TRBD1. This CDR3 has 15 amino acids. V lost 7 bases and J lost 0; bases outside the gene matches: 6. Germline V gene lookup returns CDR1 SEHNR and CDR2 FQNEAQ (reference sequence). In DNA form, the CDR3 reads TGTGCCAGCACCGACCGGACAGGGAGCACAGATACGCAGTATTTT. Encoded protein: CASTDRTGSTDTQYF.

Points on this clonotype: An end of the junction does not agree with germline; a read error may underlie this. This chain connects TRBV27 to TRBJ2-6, with 7 bases identical to TRBD2. Germline V gives CDR1 MNHEY, CDR2 SMNVEV (reference sequence). The CDR3 spans 20 residues. Here the CDR3 reads CASSLTQIAGVSSGADVLTF. The CDR3 DNA reads TGTGCCAGCAGTTTAACCCAAATAGCGGGCGTGAGCTCTGGGGCCGACGTCCTGACTTTC.

The chain employs TRBV9 and TRBJ2-1; the D call may be TRBD1 or TRBD2 (5 bases each). The CDR3 runs 16 residues. Per germline, CDR1 SGDLS and CDR2 YYNGEE. Trimming left V 0 bases short and J 5 bases short, with 15 bases between. The CDR3 nucleotides are TGTGCCAGCAGCGTAGTTTCGGGACGGGGCAACAATGAGCAGTTCTTC. Protein product: CASSVVSGRGNNEQFF.

The table lists this clonotype with many counts. The chain links TRBV19 to TRBJ2-1; 10 positions match TRBD2. The CDR3 has 15 residues. CDR1 and CDR2 from the germline V gene are LNHDA and SQIVND (reference sequence). V lost 3 bases, J lost 9 bases, and 8 bases stayed unmatched. The CDR3 here is CASSITSGNSGEQFF. Here the CDR3 DNA reads TGTGCCAGTAGTATCACTAGCGGGAATTCCGGTGAGCAGTTCTTC.

The chain recombines TRBV20-1 with TRBJ2-7; tentative D call: TRBD2 (6 bases). Germline loops: CDR1 DFQATT, CDR2 SNEGSKA (reference sequence). The ends were cut back, 3 bases at V and 2 bases at J, with 17 bases in the middle. The CDR3 runs to 15 residues. The CDR3 loop is CSARVVGTGAYEQYF. CDR3 coding DNA: TGCAGTGCTAGGGTGGTCGGGACTGGGGCCTACGAGCAGTACTTC.

This clonotype was seen repeatedly, ten times or more. The CDR3 DNA is TGCAGCGTTGACCGGCAGGGCGGCGATACGCAGTATTTT. It translates to CSVDRQGGDTQYF. V and J are TRBV29-1 and TRBJ2-3; a weak D match, TRBD1 (5 bases). The CDR3 loop spans 13 amino acids. The germline V gene encodes CDR1 SQVTM and CDR2 ANQGSEA. Between the trimmed V and J ends, which lost 3 bases and 6 bases, there was a span of 13 bases.

This clonotype was observed at least ten times. V usage is TRBV5-4 and J usage is TRBJ1-1, with a possible D match to TRBD1 (6 bases). The CDR3 length is 11 residues. V was clipped by 4 bases and J by 12 bases, with 13 bases between them. Germline V gene lookup returns CDR1 SGHNT and CDR2 YYREEE (reference sequence). CDR3 amino acids: CASSGGHATFF. The CDR3 DNA reads as TGTGCCAGCAGCGGGGGACATGCGACTTTCTTT.